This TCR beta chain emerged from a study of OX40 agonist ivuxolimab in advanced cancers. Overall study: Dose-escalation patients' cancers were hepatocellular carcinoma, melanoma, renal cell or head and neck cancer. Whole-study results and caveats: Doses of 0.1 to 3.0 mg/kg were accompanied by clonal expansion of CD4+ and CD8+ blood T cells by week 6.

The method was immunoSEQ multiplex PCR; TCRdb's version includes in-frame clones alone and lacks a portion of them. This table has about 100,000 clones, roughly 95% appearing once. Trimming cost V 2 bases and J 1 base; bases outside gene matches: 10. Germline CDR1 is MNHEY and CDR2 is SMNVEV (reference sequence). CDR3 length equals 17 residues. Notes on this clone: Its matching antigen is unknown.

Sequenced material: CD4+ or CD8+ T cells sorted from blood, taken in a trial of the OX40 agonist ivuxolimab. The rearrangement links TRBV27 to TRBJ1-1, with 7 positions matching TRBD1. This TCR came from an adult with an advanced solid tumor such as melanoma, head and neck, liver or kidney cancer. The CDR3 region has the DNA TGTGCCAGCAGTTTAGGTCCGGGGGGACAGCCGAACACTGAAGCTTTCTTT. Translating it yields CASSLGPGGQPNTEAFF.